There are a few counts of the clone carrying this TCR beta chain. This sample stems from a study of T-cell memory formation after mild COVID-19. CDR3 size: 14 residues. The V segment lost 2 bases and the J segment 1 base; nucleotides outside the gene matches: 2. The germline CDR1 and CDR2 sequences are DFQATT and SNEGSKA (reference sequence). One entry per CDR3 protein results from TCRdb running MiXCR on the 5' RACE reads. This sample has roughly 300,000 distinct CDR3 sequences, with around 15% found just once. This receptor was obtained from a man younger than 35 who had mild COVID-19 (a few samples of this study predate the infection). Cell type and time point are not known. The chain carries TRBV20-1 and TRBJ2-1, with 7 positions matching TRBD2. The source material was PBMCs or a T cell subset sorted from them (not recorded which). CDR3: CSARRLASYNEQFF. In DNA form, the CDR3 reads TGCAGTGCTAGACGACTAGCTTCCTACAATGAGCAGTTCTTC.